These T cell receptor beta chains were read from a single sample in a study of cytomegalovirus exposure and HLA in healthy donors. Data came from immunoSEQ multiplex PCR; TCRdb stores just in-frame clones and leaves some out. Of 90,000 to 110,000 clones listed, approximately 80% are singletons. The sample consisted of PBMCs. The receptors here all came from a woman in her thirties in good health and CMV-seronegative. The CDR3 runs from the conserved cysteine through the conserved F or W. Each record gives: CDR3 DNA, CDR3 protein, J gene, D gene, clone size, V gene. A D gene is named only where the DNA matches it firmly. Size is stated for part of the rows, as once, few or many counts, or as a class when the clone is expanded.

CDR3 DNA: TGTGCCAGCAGCTTAGGAGCGGAACAAGAGACCCAGTACTTC
CDR3 protein: CASSLGAEQETQYF
J gene: TRBJ2-5
D gene: NA
clone size: NA
V gene: TRBV7-9

CDR3 DNA: TGTGCCAGCGGCATTCGGGAGACGGGCACAGATACGCAGTATTTT
CDR3 protein: CASGIRETGTDTQYF
J gene: TRBJ2-3
D gene: NA
clone size: NA
V gene: TRBV9

CDR3 DNA: TGCGCCAGCAGCCAAGGCCCGGGGACTAGCGGGAGGGAGACCCAGTACTTC
CDR3 protein: CASSQGPGTSGRETQYF
J gene: TRBJ2-5
D gene: TRBD2
clone size: NA
V gene: TRBV4-3

CDR3 DNA: TGCGCCAGCAGGGTGACTAGCGGGATGGCTGAGCAGTTCTTC
CDR3 protein: CASRVTSGMAEQFF
J gene: TRBJ2-1
D gene: TRBD2
clone size: few
V gene: TRBV5-1

CDR3 DNA: TGTGCCAGCAGCACTAGCACTAGCGGATCAAATTTCTACGAGCAGTACTTC
CDR3 protein: CASSTSTSGSNFYEQYF
J gene: TRBJ2-7
D gene: TRBD2
clone size: once
V gene: TRBV7-2

CDR3 DNA: TGTGCCAGCAGAAAGGGACAGGGGGTCGAGCAGTACTTC
CDR3 protein: CASRKGQGVEQYF
J gene: TRBJ2-7
D gene: TRBD1
clone size: NA
V gene: TRBV6-5

CDR3 DNA: TGTGCCAGCAGCCCGGGGACTAGCGGGTCCTACAATGAGCAGTTCTTC
CDR3 protein: CASSPGTSGSYNEQFF
J gene: TRBJ2-1
D gene: TRBD2
clone size: NA
V gene: TRBV11-3

CDR3 DNA: TGTGCCAGCAGATTACAGGGGTACAATGAGCAGTTCTTC
CDR3 protein: CASRLQGYNEQFF
J gene: TRBJ2-1
D gene: TRBD1
clone size: few
V gene: TRBV28

CDR3 DNA: TGCGCCAGCAGCTTGGCGGGCGGGCTGGGGGATACGCAGTATTTT
CDR3 protein: CASSLAGGLGDTQYF
J gene: TRBJ2-3
D gene: NA
clone size: NA
V gene: TRBV5-1

CDR3 DNA: TGTGCCAGCAGCCAAGACATGACAGGGGGGAATGAAAAACTGTTTTTT
CDR3 protein: CASSQDMTGGNEKLFF
J gene: TRBJ1-4
D gene: TRBD1
clone size: once
V gene: TRBV4-2

CDR3 DNA: TGTGCCAGTAGTCGGCTCCTTGGGGGGACCGGGGAGCTGTTTTTT
CDR3 protein: CASSRLLGGTGELFF
J gene: TRBJ2-2
D gene: NA
clone size: NA
V gene: TRBV19

CDR3 DNA: TGCAGCGTGAGACCGGGACAGGGGGCTTCTAGCACAGATACGCAGTATTTT
CDR3 protein: CSVRPGQGASSTDTQYF
J gene: TRBJ2-3
D gene: TRBD1
clone size: NA
V gene: TRBV29-1

CDR3 DNA: TGTGCCAGCAGCTTGGACCCCGGGAGCTCCTACGAGCAGTACTTC
CDR3 protein: CASSLDPGSSYEQYF
J gene: TRBJ2-7
D gene: NA
clone size: NA
V gene: TRBV5-6

CDR3 DNA: TGTGCCAGCAGTTTAACACTGAACACTGAAGCTTTCTTT
CDR3 protein: CASSLTLNTEAFF
J gene: TRBJ1-1
D gene: NA
clone size: NA
V gene: TRBV6-6

CDR3 DNA: TGTGCCAGCAGCCTGGGACTAGCGGGTCTCTCCTACAATGAGCAGTTCTTC
CDR3 protein: CASSLGLAGLSYNEQFF
J gene: TRBJ2-1
D gene: TRBD2
clone size: NA
V gene: TRBV7-9

CDR3 DNA: TGCAGCGTATCAGATGCGGGAGGGCCAGGCAATGAGCAGTTCTTC
CDR3 protein: CSVSDAGGPGNEQFF
J gene: TRBJ2-1
D gene: TRBD2
clone size: NA
V gene: TRBV29-1

CDR3 DNA: TGTGCCAGCAGCTTAGAAGGGGGCACAGGGGCCGGCTACACCTTC
CDR3 protein: CASSLEGGTGAGYTF
J gene: TRBJ1-2
D gene: TRBD1
clone size: NA
V gene: TRBV7-2

CDR3 DNA: TGTGCCAGCAGCCCCCCTCCGGAAGGGGCTAGCGGGAGCCATGAGCAGTTCTTC
CDR3 protein: CASSPPPEGASGSHEQFF
J gene: TRBJ2-1
D gene: TRBD2
clone size: NA
V gene: TRBV7-9

CDR3 DNA: TGCGCCAGCAGCTTGGATGGGCAGGGGGCTCTTGGCTACACCTTC
CDR3 protein: CASSLDGQGALGYTF
J gene: TRBJ1-2
D gene: TRBD1
clone size: NA
V gene: TRBV5-1

CDR3 DNA: TGTGCCAGCAGCGTTGGCCCTTCCCAAGAGACCCAGTACTTC
CDR3 protein: CASSVGPSQETQYF
J gene: TRBJ2-5
D gene: NA
clone size: NA
V gene: TRBV9

CDR3 DNA: TGTGCCAGCAGCTTAATGTCCGCGGGAGCCGAAGAGACCCAGTACTTC
CDR3 protein: CASSLMSAGAEETQYF
J gene: TRBJ2-5
D gene: TRBD2
clone size: few
V gene: TRBV7-2

CDR3 DNA: TGTGCCATCAGTGGAGGAGGGGACACAGATACGCAGTATTTT
CDR3 protein: CAISGGGDTDTQYF
J gene: TRBJ2-3
D gene: NA
clone size: NA
V gene: TRBV10-3

CDR3 DNA: TGTGCCAGCTCGACCCTCGGGGTCGTGTCCTACGAGCAGTACTTC
CDR3 protein: CASSTLGVVSYEQYF
J gene: TRBJ2-7
D gene: NA
clone size: NA
V gene: TRBV27

CDR3 DNA: TGTGCCAGCAGCAGGCTAGTGGGAGCAGATACGCAGTATTTT
CDR3 protein: CASSRLVGADTQYF
J gene: TRBJ2-3
D gene: NA
clone size: NA
V gene: TRBV5-4

CDR3 DNA: TGTGCCAGCAGCTTCATAGCGGGAGGAGACTATAATGAGCAGTTCTTC
CDR3 protein: CASSFIAGGDYNEQFF
J gene: TRBJ2-1
D gene: TRBD2
clone size: NA
V gene: TRBV7-9

CDR3 DNA: TGTGCCAGCCTCAAGACCCTAGGACAGGGTCCGTCTGGCGGGGAGCTGTTTTTT
CDR3 protein: CASLKTLGQGPSGGELFF
J gene: TRBJ2-2
D gene: TRBD1
clone size: NA
V gene: TRBV25-1

CDR3 DNA: TGTGCCAGCAGCCCCATTGTCCGACTAGCCACCTACGAGCAGTACTTC
CDR3 protein: CASSPIVRLATYEQYF
J gene: TRBJ2-7
D gene: TRBD2
clone size: NA
V gene: TRBV11-2

CDR3 DNA: TGTGCCAGCAGTTTAGGTGGGAGTTCCGAAAAACTGTTTTTT
CDR3 protein: CASSLGGSSEKLFF
J gene: TRBJ1-4
D gene: NA
clone size: NA
V gene: TRBV28

CDR3 DNA: TGCGCCAGCAGCTTGGGGCTAGCGGGAGGTCTCCCTAATGAGCAGTTCTTC
CDR3 protein: CASSLGLAGGLPNEQFF
J gene: TRBJ2-1
D gene: TRBD2
clone size: NA
V gene: TRBV5-1

CDR3 DNA: TGTGCCAGCAGCCCGCCGGGGGGCTCCTACAATGAGCAGTTCTTC
CDR3 protein: CASSPPGGSYNEQFF
J gene: TRBJ2-1
D gene: TRBD2
clone size: NA
V gene: TRBV9

CDR3 DNA: TGTGCCAGCAGCTTGGGCGGAACTAGCGGGGTTCGAGAGACCCAGTACTTC
CDR3 protein: CASSLGGTSGVRETQYF
J gene: TRBJ2-5
D gene: TRBD2
clone size: NA
V gene: TRBV7-3

CDR3 DNA: TGTGCCAGCACCCTTTGGCCAGGGGTGGGAAACACCATATATTTT
CDR3 protein: CASTLWPGVGNTIYF
J gene: TRBJ1-3
D gene: NA
clone size: few
V gene: TRBV6-5

CDR3 DNA: TGTGCCAGCAGCTTAGGGGCAGGGAACTATGGCTACACCTTC
CDR3 protein: CASSLGAGNYGYTF
J gene: TRBJ1-2
D gene: NA
clone size: NA
V gene: TRBV7-9

CDR3 DNA: TGTGCCAGCAGCTGGGACAGGGCATCCTACAATGAGCAGTTCTTC
CDR3 protein: CASSWDRASYNEQFF
J gene: TRBJ2-1
D gene: TRBD1
clone size: NA
V gene: TRBV7-2

CDR3 DNA: TGTGCCAGCAGGAGGGGGGGCCTAGAGCAGTACTTC
CDR3 protein: CASRRGGLEQYF
J gene: TRBJ2-7
D gene: NA
clone size: NA
V gene: TRBV6-4

CDR3 DNA: TGTGCCAGTAGTACCGGGACAGGGTCACCTGGGGCCAACGTCCTGACTTTC
CDR3 protein: CASSTGTGSPGANVLTF
J gene: TRBJ2-6
D gene: TRBD1
clone size: NA
V gene: TRBV19

CDR3 DNA: TGTGCCAGCAGTTCCCGGACTAGCGGGAGTGGCAATGAGCAGTTCTTC
CDR3 protein: CASSSRTSGSGNEQFF
J gene: TRBJ2-1
D gene: TRBD2
clone size: few
V gene: TRBV27

CDR3 DNA: TGCGCCAGCAGCTTGGGGCTAGCGGCGCACAATGAGCAGTTCTTC
CDR3 protein: CASSLGLAAHNEQFF
J gene: TRBJ2-1
D gene: TRBD2
clone size: NA
V gene: TRBV5-1

CDR3 DNA: TGTGCCAGCTCACGGGCTAGCGGACTTTACAATGAGCAGTTCTTC
CDR3 protein: CASSRASGLYNEQFF
J gene: TRBJ2-1
D gene: TRBD2
clone size: NA
V gene: TRBV18

CDR3 DNA: TGCAGCGTTGAAGATCCCCCAGTCACTAGCGGGCCCACAGATACGCAGTATTTT
CDR3 protein: CSVEDPPVTSGPTDTQYF
J gene: TRBJ2-3
D gene: TRBD2
clone size: NA
V gene: TRBV29-1